This entry features one T cell receptor beta chain sequence. Its antigen is undetermined. The ends were cut back, 2 bases at V and 4 bases at J, with 6 bases in the middle. CDR3 length: 13 residues. Germline V lookup: CDR1 SGHVS, CDR2 FQNEAQ. The PCR ran on 60 Vbeta and 13 Jbeta primers. The protocol was immunoSEQ multiplex PCR, while the TCRdb copy is restricted to in-frame clones and leaves out a portion. The sample shows 60,000 to 90,000 clones, about 71% of them seen only once. This sample stems from a study of cytomegalovirus exposure and HLA in healthy donors. As for the study in general: Earlier, 200 million or so T cells were analyzed, and 117 million unique TCR beta sequences were found among them. Early release data held 85 million to 95 million unique TCRs from HLA-typed donors. Study-level points and caveats: There were 150 to 200 TCR beta chains listed as cytomegalovirus-associated.

Donors were ostensibly healthy at sampling, although undocumented immune exposures were probable. The rearrangement uses TRBV7-8 and TRBJ2-1, with a tentative D call TRBD1 (5 bases). This TCR came from a woman between 50 and 59 years old in good health and CMV-seropositive. The sample taken for sequencing was PBMCs. The CDR3 DNA is TGTGCCAGCAGCTTAACAGGTTACAATGAGCAGTTCTTC. Its translation: CASSLTGYNEQFF.